A selection of T cell receptor beta chains follows, all from one sample in a study of blood T cells in healthy people across ages. TCRdb re-derived calls from the 5' RACE reads in MiXCR, one entry per CDR3 protein. The sample carries about 750,000 distinct CDR3 sequences, about 53% recorded once. The sequenced sample consisted of blood. These receptors were collected from a man older than 75 in good health. Each CDR3 is given with its conserved first and last residue. D genes are given only for firm matches. Part of the rows lack a size; the others show once, few, many or a class for expanded clones.

TRBV5-6,TRBJ1-2,-,-,TGTGCCAGCAGCTTGGCCATATTAGCCTATGGCTACACCTTC,CASSLAILAYGYTF
TRBV4-3,TRBJ1-3,-,many,TGCGCCAGCAGCGCCCGATGGGGGGGTCGTCCTGGAAACACCATATATTTT,CASSARWGGRPGNTIYF
TRBV28,TRBJ1-4,TRBD1,-,TGTGCCAGCAGTTCTAAGACAGGGATTGAAAAACTGTTTTTT,CASSSKTGIEKLFF
TRBV7-9,TRBJ2-3,TRBD2,-,TGTGCCAGCAGCAAAGTCCGGGGGGGCACACCCAGAGACGCGTATTTT,CASSKVRGGTPRDAYF
TRBV24-1,TRBJ2-2,TRBD2,-,TGTGCCACCAGTGATACCGGGACTAGCGGGACCGGGGAGCTGTTTTTT,CATSDTGTSGTGELFF
TRBV7-2,TRBJ2-2,TRBD2,-,TGTGCCAGCAGCCCTTGGATAGCGGGAGGGCGTGGGGAGCTGTTTTTT,CASSPWIAGGRGELFF
TRBV9,TRBJ2-7,-,-,TGTGCCAGCAGCGCACAGGGGCGGGGTCCGCAGTACTTC,CASSAQGRGPQYF
TRBV5-5,TRBJ2-3,TRBD1,once,TGTGCCAGCAGCCGCCTCGCGGACAGGGTAACAGATACGCAGTATTTT,CASSRLADRVTDTQYF
TRBV19,TRBJ2-5,-,-,TGTGCCAGTAGTTTCCGGGCAGCGGGTGCCCCCGGGGCCCAGTACTTC,CASSFRAAGAPGAQYF
TRBV12-3/TRBV12-4,TRBJ2-5,TRBD1,few,TGTGCCAGCAGCTACCTAGCCGGCAGGGGGCAAGGGACCCAGTACTTC,CASSYLAGRGQGTQYF
TRBV11-1,TRBJ2-5,-,-,TGTGCCGGCAGCCCAGGGGACGGCCGACCGGAGACCCAGTACTTC,CAGSPGDGRPETQYF
TRBV21-1,TRBJ2-5,-,-,TGTGCCAGCAGCAATGTCAGCGGGACAAAAGAGGAGACCCAGTACTTC,CASSNVSGTKEETQYF
TRBV11-2,TRBJ1-5,-,-,TGTGCCAGCAGCTTAGATTCAGGGGCGGGCCAGCCCCAGCATTTT,CASSLDSGAGQPQHF
TRBV20-1,TRBJ1-2,-,-,TGCAGTGCTAGAGTTGGGATCTATGGCTACACCTTC,CSARVGIYGYTF
TRBV20-1,TRBJ2-7,-,-,TGCAGTGCAACTGACAGGCTCAACGAGCAGTACTTC,CSATDRLNEQYF
TRBV20-1,TRBJ2-3,TRBD2,-,TGCAGTGCTAGCCTAGCGGGGATCACAGATACGCAGTATTTT,CSASLAGITDTQYF
TRBV6-5,TRBJ1-2,TRBD1,few,TGTGCCAGCAACACAGGGGGCGATGGCTACACCTTC,CASNTGGDGYTF
TRBV12-3/TRBV12-4,TRBJ2-3,-,once,TGTGCCGGTAGAGACGGATACGCGTATTTT,CAGRDGYAYF
TRBV5-6,TRBJ2-7,TRBD2,few,TGTGCCAGCAGCACCCCGGGGAGCGGGAGCTTGTACGAGCAGTACTTC,CASSTPGSGSLYEQYF
TRBV20-1,TRBJ1-2,TRBD1,-,TGCAGTGCTAGGAACCCCGGCGGGACAGGGAGGCTCGGTGGCTACACCTTC,CSARNPGGTGRLGGYTF
TRBV3-1,TRBJ1-6,-,-,TGTGCCAGCAGCCAAGATCACAGGGATTCACCCCTCCACTTT,CASSQDHRDSPLHF
TRBV4-2,TRBJ2-5,TRBD2,-,TGTGCCAGCAGCCAAGATGTGCGGGGACTAGCGGCCGCGGAGACCCAGTACTTC,CASSQDVRGLAAAETQYF
TRBV5-5,TRBJ1-1,-,-,TGTGCCAGCACCCAAGACATGAACACTGAAGCTTTCTTT,CASTQDMNTEAFF
TRBV7-9,TRBJ2-5,TRBD2,-,TGTGCCAGCAGCCCGTCCGGGGGGTACGGGCAAGAGACCCAGTACTTC,CASSPSGGYGQETQYF
TRBV4-1,TRBJ1-2,TRBD1,-,TGCGCCAGCAGCCAAGGCCGGGACAGCGCTTATGGCTACACCTTC,CASSQGRDSAYGYTF
TRBV3-1,TRBJ1-5,TRBD1,-,TGTGCCAGCAGCCAAGCACAGGGGGTGGGTCAGCCCCAGCATTTT,CASSQAQGVGQPQHF
TRBV25-1,TRBJ2-2,-,-,TGTGCCAGCAGTGGGTTGGACGGAGACACCGGGGAGCTGTTTTTT,CASSGLDGDTGELFF
TRBV29-1,TRBJ2-7,-,many,TGCAGCGCCGCCGACAGGAAGAGGTACGAGCAGTACTTC,CSAADRKRYEQYF
TRBV12-3/TRBV12-4,TRBJ2-7,-,few,TGTGCCAGCAGCCGGTACGGGAACTACGAGCAGTACTTC,CASSRYGNYEQYF
TRBV11-2,TRBJ2-7,TRBD1,few,TGTGCCAGCAGCCAGACGGGACAGGGTACCAGCGAGCAGTACTTC,CASSQTGQGTSEQYF
TRBV27,TRBJ1-2,-,-,TGTGCCAGCAGTTTATCTTCCGGGATGGGTGGCTACACCTTC,CASSLSSGMGGYTF
TRBV28,TRBJ2-5,TRBD1,-,TGTGCCAGCACAGGGCCGACAGGGAGAGAGACCCAGTACTTC,CASTGPTGRETQYF